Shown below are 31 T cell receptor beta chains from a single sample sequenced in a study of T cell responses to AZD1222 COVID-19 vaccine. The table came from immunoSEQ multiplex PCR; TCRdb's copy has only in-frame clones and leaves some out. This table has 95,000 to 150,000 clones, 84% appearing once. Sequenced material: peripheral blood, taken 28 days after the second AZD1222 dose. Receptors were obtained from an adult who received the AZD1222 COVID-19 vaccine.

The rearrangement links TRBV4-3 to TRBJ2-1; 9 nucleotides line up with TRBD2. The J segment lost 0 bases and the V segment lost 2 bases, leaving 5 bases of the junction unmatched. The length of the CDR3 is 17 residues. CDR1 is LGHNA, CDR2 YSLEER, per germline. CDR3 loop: CASSQIAGATSYNEQFF. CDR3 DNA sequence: TGCGCCAGCAGCCAAATAGCGGGGGCCACCTCCTACAATGAGCAGTTCTTC.

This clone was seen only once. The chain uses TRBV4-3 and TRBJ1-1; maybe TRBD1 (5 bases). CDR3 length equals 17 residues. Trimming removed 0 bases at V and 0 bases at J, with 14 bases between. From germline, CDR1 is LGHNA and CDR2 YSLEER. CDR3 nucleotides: TGCGCCAGCAGCCAAGAAATAGACGGGACGGTGAACACTGAAGCTTTCTTT. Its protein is CASSQEIDGTVNTEAFF.

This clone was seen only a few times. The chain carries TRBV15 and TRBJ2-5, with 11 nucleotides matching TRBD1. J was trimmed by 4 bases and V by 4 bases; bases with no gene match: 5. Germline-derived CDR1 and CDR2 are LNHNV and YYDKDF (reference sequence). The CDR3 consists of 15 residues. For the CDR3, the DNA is TGTGCCACCAGCATGGGACAGGGGGTATCAGAGACCCAGTACTTC. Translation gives CATSMGQGVSETQYF.

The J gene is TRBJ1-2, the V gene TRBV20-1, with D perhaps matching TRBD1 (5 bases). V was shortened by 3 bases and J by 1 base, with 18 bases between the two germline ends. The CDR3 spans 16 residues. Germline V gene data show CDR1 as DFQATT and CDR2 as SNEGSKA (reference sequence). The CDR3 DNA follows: TGCAGTGCTAGTGTGCAGGGAAAGACCCATAACTATGGCTACACCTTC. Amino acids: CSASVQGKTHNYGYTF.

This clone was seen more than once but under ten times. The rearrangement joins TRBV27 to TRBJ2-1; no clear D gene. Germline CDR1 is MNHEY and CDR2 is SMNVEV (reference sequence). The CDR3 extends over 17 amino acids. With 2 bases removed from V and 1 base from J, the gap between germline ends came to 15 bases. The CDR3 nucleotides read TGTGCCAGCAGTTTAAAGGGCAACCCTCAATCCTACAATGAGCAGTTCTTC. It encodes CASSLKGNPQSYNEQFF.

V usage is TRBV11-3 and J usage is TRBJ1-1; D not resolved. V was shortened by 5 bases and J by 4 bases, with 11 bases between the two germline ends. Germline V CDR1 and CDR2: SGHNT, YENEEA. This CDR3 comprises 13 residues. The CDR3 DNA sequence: TGTGCCAGCAGCCAGTCCCGTGGCACTGAAGCTTTCTTT. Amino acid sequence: CASSQSRGTEAFF.

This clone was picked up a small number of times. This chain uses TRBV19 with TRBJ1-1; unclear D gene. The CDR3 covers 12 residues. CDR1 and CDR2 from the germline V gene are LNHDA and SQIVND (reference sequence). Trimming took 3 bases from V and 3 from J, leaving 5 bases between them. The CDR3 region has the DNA TGTGCCAGTAGTATTCGGCACACTGAAGCTTTCTTT. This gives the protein CASSIRHTEAFF.

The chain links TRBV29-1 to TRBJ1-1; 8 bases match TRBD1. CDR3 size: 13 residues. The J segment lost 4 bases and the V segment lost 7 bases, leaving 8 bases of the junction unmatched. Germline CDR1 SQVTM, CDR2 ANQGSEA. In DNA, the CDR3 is TGCAGCGGGGAAACAGGGGGACGCACTGAAGCTTTCTTT. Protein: CSGETGGRTEAFF.

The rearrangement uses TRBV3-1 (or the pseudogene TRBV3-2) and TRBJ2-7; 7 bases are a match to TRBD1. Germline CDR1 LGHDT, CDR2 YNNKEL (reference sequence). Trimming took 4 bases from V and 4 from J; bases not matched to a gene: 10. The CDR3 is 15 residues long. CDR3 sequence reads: CASSPRDRRKYEQYF. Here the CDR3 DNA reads TGTGCCAGCAGCCCCCGGGACAGAAGAAAGTACGAGCAGTACTTC.

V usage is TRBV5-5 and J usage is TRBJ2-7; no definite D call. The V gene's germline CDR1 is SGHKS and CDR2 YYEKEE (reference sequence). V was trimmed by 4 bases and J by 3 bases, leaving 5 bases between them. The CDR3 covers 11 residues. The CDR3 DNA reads TGTGCCAGCAGCGCGAACTACGAGCAGTACTTC. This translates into CASSANYEQYF. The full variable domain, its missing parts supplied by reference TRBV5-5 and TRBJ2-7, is DAGVTQSPTHLIKTRGQQVTLRCSPISGHKSVSWYQQVLGQGPQFIFQYYEKEERGRGNFPDRFSARQFPNYSSELNVNALLLGDSALYLCASSANYEQYFGPGTRLTVT.

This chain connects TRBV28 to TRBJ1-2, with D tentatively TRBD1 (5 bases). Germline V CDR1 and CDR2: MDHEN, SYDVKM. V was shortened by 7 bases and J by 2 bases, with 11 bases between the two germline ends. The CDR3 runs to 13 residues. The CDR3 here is CASTEDSNYGYTF. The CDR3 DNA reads TGTGCCAGCACCGAAGACAGCAACTATGGCTACACCTTC.

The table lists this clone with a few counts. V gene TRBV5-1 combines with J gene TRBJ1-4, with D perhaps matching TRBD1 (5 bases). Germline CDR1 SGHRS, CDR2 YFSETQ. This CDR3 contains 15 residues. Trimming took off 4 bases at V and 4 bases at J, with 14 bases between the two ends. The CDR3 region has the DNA TGCGCCAGCAGCCCACGTAGGGACTATAATGAAAAACTGTTTTTT. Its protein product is CASSPRRDYNEKLFF.

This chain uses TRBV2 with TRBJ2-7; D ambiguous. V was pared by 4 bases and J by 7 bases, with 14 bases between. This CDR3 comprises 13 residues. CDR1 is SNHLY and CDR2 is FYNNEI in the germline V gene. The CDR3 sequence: CASSVDFLGEQYF. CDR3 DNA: TGTGCCAGCAGTGTTGACTTTTTAGGGGAGCAGTACTTC.

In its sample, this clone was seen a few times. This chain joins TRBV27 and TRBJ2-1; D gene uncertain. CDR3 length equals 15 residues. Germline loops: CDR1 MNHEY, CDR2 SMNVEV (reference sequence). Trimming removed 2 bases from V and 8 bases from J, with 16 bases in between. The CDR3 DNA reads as TGTGCCAGCAGTTTAAAATCTAGGTTGTGGGATGAGCAGTTCTTC. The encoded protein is CASSLKSRLWDEQFF.

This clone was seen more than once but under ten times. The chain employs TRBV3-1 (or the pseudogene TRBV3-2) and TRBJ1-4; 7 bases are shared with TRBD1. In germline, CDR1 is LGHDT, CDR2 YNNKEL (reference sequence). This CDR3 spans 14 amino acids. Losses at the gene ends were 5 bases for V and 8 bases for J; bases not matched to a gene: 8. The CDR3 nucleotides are TGTGCCAGCAGCTCCCGGGACAGCGGGGAAAAACTGTTTTTT. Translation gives CASSSRDSGEKLFF.

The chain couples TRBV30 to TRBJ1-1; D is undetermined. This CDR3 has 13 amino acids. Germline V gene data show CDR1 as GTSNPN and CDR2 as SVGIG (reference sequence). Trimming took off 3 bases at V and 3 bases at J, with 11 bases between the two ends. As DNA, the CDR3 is TGTGCCTGGAGCCCTCGGTGGGACACTGAAGCTTTCTTT. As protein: CAWSPRWDTEAFF.

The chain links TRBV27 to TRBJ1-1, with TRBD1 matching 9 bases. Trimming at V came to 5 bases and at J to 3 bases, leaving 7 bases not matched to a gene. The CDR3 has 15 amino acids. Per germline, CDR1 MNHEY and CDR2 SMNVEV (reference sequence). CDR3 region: CASSPWTGADTEAFF. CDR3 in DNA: TGTGCCAGCAGTCCCTGGACAGGGGCGGACACTGAAGCTTTCTTT.

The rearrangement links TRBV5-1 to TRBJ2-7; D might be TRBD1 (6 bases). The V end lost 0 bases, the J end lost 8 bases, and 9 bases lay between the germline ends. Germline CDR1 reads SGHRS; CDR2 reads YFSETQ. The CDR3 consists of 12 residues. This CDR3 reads CASSLEQGKQYF. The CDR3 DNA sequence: TGCGCCAGCAGCTTGGAACAGGGTAAGCAGTACTTC.

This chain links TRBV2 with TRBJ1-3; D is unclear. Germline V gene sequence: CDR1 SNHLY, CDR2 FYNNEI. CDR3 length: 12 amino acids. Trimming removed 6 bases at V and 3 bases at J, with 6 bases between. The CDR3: CASRTDGNTIYF. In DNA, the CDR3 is TGTGCCAGCAGAACCGATGGAAACACCATATATTTT.

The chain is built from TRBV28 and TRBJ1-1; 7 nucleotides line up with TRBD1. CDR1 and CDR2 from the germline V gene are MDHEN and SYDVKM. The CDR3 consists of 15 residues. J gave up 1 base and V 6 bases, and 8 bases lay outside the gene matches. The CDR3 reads CASRSTGTANTEAFF. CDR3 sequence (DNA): TGTGCCAGCAGATCCACAGGGACAGCGAACACTGAAGCTTTCTTT. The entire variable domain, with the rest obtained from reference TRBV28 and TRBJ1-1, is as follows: DVKVTQSSRYLVKRTGEKVFLECVQDMDHENMFWYRQDPGLGLRLIYFSYDVKMKEKGDIPEGYSVSREKKERFSLILESASTNQTSMYLCASRSTGTANTEAFFGQGTRLTVV.

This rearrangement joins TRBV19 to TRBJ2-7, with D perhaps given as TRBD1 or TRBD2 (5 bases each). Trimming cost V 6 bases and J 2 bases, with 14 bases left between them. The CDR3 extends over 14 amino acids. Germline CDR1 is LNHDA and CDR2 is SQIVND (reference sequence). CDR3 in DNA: TGTGCCAGTAGGCCACGCCAGGGAGCCTACGAGCAGTACTTC. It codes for CASRPRQGAYEQYF.

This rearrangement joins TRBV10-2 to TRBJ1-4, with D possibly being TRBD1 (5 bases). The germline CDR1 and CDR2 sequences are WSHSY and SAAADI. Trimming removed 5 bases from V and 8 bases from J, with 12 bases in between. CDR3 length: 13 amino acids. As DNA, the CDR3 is TGCGCCAGCAGTCGGGAGGGGAGGGAAAAACTGTTTTTT. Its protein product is CASSREGREKLFF.

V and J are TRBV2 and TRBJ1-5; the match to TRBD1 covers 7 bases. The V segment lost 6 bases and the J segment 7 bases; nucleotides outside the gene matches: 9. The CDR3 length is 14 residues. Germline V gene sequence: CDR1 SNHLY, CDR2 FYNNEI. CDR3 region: CASRSQGGQQPQHF. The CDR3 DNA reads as TGTGCCAGCAGGTCCCAGGGGGGTCAACAGCCCCAGCATTTT.

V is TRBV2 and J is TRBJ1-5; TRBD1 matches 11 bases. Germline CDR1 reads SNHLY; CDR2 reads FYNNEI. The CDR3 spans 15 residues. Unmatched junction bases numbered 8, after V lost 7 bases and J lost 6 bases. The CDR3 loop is CASTPGQGAFQPQHF. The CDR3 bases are TGTGCCAGCACCCCTGGACAGGGGGCTTTTCAGCCCCAGCATTTT.

The DNA for the CDR3 is TGTGCCAGCAGTTTGGGGGGCCCTCGCAATGAGCAGTTCTTC. It translates to CASSLGGPRNEQFF. The V gene is TRBV27, the J gene TRBJ2-1, with D tentatively TRBD1 or TRBD2 (6 bases each). This CDR3 is built from 14 residues. Germline assignment: CDR1 MNHEY and CDR2 SMNVEV (reference sequence). V was pared by 3 bases and J by 6 bases, with 12 bases between.

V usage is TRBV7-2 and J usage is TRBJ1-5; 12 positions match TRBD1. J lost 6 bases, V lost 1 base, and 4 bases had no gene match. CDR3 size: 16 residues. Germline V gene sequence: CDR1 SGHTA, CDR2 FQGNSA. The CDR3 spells CASSLGGTGGIQPQHF. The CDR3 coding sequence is TGTGCCAGCAGCTTAGGCGGGACAGGGGGCATTCAGCCCCAGCATTTT.

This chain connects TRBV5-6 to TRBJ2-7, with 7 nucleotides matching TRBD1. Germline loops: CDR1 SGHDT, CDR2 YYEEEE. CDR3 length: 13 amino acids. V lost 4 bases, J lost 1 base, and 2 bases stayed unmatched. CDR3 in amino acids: CASSRDRSYEQYF. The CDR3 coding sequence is TGTGCCAGCAGCCGGGACAGATCCTACGAGCAGTACTTC. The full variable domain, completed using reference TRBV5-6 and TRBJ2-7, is DAGVTQSPTHLIKTRGQQVTLRCSPKSGHDTVSWYQQALGQGPQFIFQYYEEEERQRGNFPDRFSGHQFPNYSSELNVNALLLGDSALYLCASSRDRSYEQYFGPGTRLTVT.

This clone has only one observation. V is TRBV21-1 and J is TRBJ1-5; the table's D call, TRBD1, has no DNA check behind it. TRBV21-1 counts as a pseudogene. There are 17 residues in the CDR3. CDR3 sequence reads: CASSTQYLQGAGQPQHF. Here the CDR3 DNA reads TGTGCCAGCAGCACCCAGTACTTACAGGGGGCAGGTCAGCCCCAGCATTTT.

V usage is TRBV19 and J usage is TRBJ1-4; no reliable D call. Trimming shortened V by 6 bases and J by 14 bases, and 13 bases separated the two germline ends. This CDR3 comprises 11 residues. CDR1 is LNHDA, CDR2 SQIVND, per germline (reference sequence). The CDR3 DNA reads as TGTGCCAGTAGCGCCCACAGAGTCCTGTTTTTT. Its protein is CASSAHRVLFF.

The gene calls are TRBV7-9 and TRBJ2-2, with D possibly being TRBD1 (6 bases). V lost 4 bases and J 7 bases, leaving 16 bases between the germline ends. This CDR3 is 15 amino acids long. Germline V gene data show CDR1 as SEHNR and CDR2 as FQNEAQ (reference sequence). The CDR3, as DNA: TGTGCCAGCAGCTCCCGTACAGGGATCGGCGGGGAGCTGTTTTTT. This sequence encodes CASSSRTGIGGELFF.

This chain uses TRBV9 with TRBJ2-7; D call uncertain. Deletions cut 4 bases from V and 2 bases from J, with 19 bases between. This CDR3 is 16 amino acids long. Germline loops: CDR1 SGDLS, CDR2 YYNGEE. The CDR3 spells CASSPTGRPRAYEQYF. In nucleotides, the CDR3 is TGTGCCAGCAGCCCGACGGGTCGTCCTCGTGCCTACGAGCAGTACTTC. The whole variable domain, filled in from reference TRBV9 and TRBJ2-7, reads DSGVTQTPKHLITATGQRVTLRCSPRSGDLSVYWYQQSLDQGLQFLIQYYNGEERAKGNILERFSAQQFPDLHSELNLSSLELGDSALYFCASSPTGRPRAYEQYFGPGTRLTVT.